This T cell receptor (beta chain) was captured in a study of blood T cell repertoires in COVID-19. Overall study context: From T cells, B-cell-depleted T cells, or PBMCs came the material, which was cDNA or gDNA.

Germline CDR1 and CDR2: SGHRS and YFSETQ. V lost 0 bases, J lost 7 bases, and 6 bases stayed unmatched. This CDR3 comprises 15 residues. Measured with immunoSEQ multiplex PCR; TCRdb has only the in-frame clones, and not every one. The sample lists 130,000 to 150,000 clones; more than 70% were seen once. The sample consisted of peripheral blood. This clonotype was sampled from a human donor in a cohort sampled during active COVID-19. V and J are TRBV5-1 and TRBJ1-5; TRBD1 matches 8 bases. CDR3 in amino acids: CASSLGTGQGQPQHF. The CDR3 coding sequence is TGCGCCAGCAGCTTGGGGACAGGGCAAGGGCAGCCCCAGCATTTT.